This entry features one TCR beta chain sequence. Antigen unknown. Some clones are missing from TCRdb's copy, which holds only in-frame ones; the method was immunoSEQ multiplex PCR. In the table there are around 110,000 clones, about 90% of which are singletons. Timing groups of about 4 and about 12 weeks for second doses were pooled. This entry belongs to a study of T cell responses to AZD1222 COVID-19 vaccine. General observations from the study: Two AZD1222 doses significantly raised spike-specific TCR breadth and depth over controls. Of the AZD1222 recipients, only six were seropositive at baseline. Donors were mostly white British, more females; clonal diversity possibly underestimated.

The CDR3 runs to 13 residues. CDR1 MDHEN and CDR2 SYDVKM come from the germline V gene. V shed 6 bases, J shed 5 bases, and the junction held 6 bases outside the gene matches. This receptor was identified in an adult who received the AZD1222 COVID-19 vaccine. The rearrangement links TRBV28 to TRBJ1-2; 7 nucleotides line up with TRBD1. The specimen comprised peripheral blood, sampled 28 days after the second AZD1222 dose. The chain's CDR3 is CASRPGTVYGYTF. CDR3 coding DNA: TGTGCCAGCAGGCCGGGGACAGTATATGGCTACACCTTC.